Each of the 25 T cell receptor beta chains below was sequenced from the same sample in a study of CD8 T cells in ankylosing spondylitis. TCRdb recomputed calls from the 5' RACE reads with MiXCR, one row per CDR3 protein. This table has about 220,000 distinct CDR3 sequences, 25% to 30% appearing once. What was sequenced was blood, either unsorted or a sorted T cell fraction (not recorded which). All receptors come from a male donor with ankylosing spondylitis or in good health (not recorded which).

This chain links TRBV10-3 with TRBJ2-2, with TRBD2 matching 11 bases. Trimming at V came to 2 bases and at J to 2 bases, leaving 4 bases not matched to a gene. The CDR3 contains 17 residues. Germline V gene lookup returns CDR1 ENHRY and CDR2 SYGVKD. This CDR3 reads CAISELGTSGNTGELFF. The CDR3 bases are TGTGCCATCAGTGAGCTAGGGACTAGCGGAAACACCGGGGAGCTGTTTTTT.

This clonotype occurred many times. This chain connects TRBV11-2 to TRBJ2-1; weak D call: TRBD1 (6 bases). Between the trimmed V and J ends, which lost 5 bases and 6 bases, there was a span of 11 bases. In germline, CDR1 is SGHAT, CDR2 FQNNGV. There are 13 residues in the CDR3. CDR3 sequence: CASSRQGPNEQFF. The CDR3 nucleotides read TGTGCCAGCAGCCGTCAGGGGCCCAATGAGCAGTTCTTC.

This clonotype was found many times. The CDR3, as DNA: TGTGCCAGCAGTTTACTACAGCCCCCAGGAGATACGCAGTATTTT. This sequence encodes CASSLLQPPGDTQYF. V and J are TRBV12-3 or TRBV12-4 and TRBJ2-3, with D hard to call. This CDR3 comprises 15 residues. V gave up 2 bases and J gave up 5 bases, with 14 bases separating them.

This clonotype was seen at least ten times. The J gene is TRBJ1-6, the V gene TRBV4-1; possibly TRBD1 for D (6 bases). V lost 4 bases, J lost 5 bases, and 18 bases lay in between. Germline V gene lookup returns CDR1 MGHRA and CDR2 YSYEKL. The CDR3 has 17 residues. Here the CDR3 reads CASSPTGRGHNNSPLHF. CDR3 nucleotides: TGCGCCAGCAGCCCTACCGGGCGGGGACATAATAATTCACCCCTCCACTTT.

V and J are TRBV24-1 and TRBJ2-1; D may be TRBD2 (5 bases). The CDR3 is 16 residues long. CDR1 KGHDR and CDR2 SFDVKD come from the germline V gene. Trimming took 3 bases from V and 5 from J, leaving 16 bases between them. The DNA of the CDR3 is TGTGCCACCAGTGATCCTGGTCGGGCGGGTCACAATGAGCAGTTCTTC. The encoded protein is CATSDPGRAGHNEQFF.

V and J are TRBV20-1 and TRBJ1-2, with D hard to call. CDR1 and CDR2 from the germline V gene are DFQATT and SNEGSKA (reference sequence). This CDR3 has 11 amino acids. The germline V and J ends were trimmed by 6 bases and 6 bases, with 11 bases remaining between them. The CDR3 region has the DNA TGCAGTGCCCGGGAACTGGATGGCTACACCTTC. Amino acids: CSARELDGYTF.

This clonotype was counted at least ten times. The chain uses TRBV7-2 and TRBJ2-1; TRBD1 agrees at 8 bases. The CDR3 totals 15 residues. The V and J ends lost 3 bases and 8 bases, in that order; junction bases with no gene match: 9. Germline CDR1 reads SGHTA; CDR2 reads FQGNSA. The CDR3 loop reads CASSLLVAGGYEQFF. The CDR3 DNA sequence: TGTGCCAGCAGCTTGCTTGTTGCAGGGGGCTATGAGCAGTTCTTC.

There are many counts of this clonotype. This chain uses TRBV27 with TRBJ2-3, with 9 bases that match TRBD1. Germline V lookup: CDR1 MNHEY, CDR2 SMNVEV (reference sequence). With 5 bases clipped from V and 3 bases from J, the junction kept 9 bases outside the gene matches. The CDR3 loop spans 16 amino acids. The DNA of the CDR3 is TGTGCCAGCAGTACCGGACAGGGGTTAAGGACAGATACGCAGTATTTT. This codes for CASSTGQGLRTDTQYF.

Many counts were recorded for this clonotype. The chain has TRBV9 and TRBJ2-1, with 8 bases matching TRBD2. From germline, CDR1 is SGDLS and CDR2 YYNGEE. V was clipped by 4 bases and J by 8 bases; unmatched bases: 11. The CDR3 covers 15 residues. For the CDR3, the DNA is TGTGCCAGCAGCTATGGACTAGCAGTTGTTGATGAGCAGTTCTTC. Its translation is CASSYGLAVVDEQFF.

CDR3 coding DNA: TGCAGTGTTGGAGCGGGCGAAAGGGGCAATGAGCAGTTCTTC. It codes for CSVGAGERGNEQFF. This sequence joins TRBV20-1 and TRBJ2-1; possible D gene TRBD2, 6 bases. The CDR3 runs to 14 residues. Germline values: CDR1 DFQATT, CDR2 SNEGSKA (reference sequence). V lost 7 bases, J lost 6 bases, and 19 bases lay in between.

This clonotype has at least ten counts. The chain has TRBV5-1 and TRBJ2-1; 7 positions match TRBD2. V gave up 3 bases and J gave up 0 bases; unmatched junction bases: 6. Germline lookup yields CDR1 SGHRS and CDR2 YFSETQ. The CDR3 contains 16 residues. CDR3: CASSSLAASSYNEQFF. CDR3 nucleotide sequence: TGCGCCAGCAGCTCCCTAGCGGCAAGCTCCTACAATGAGCAGTTCTTC.

The chain links TRBV20-1 to TRBJ2-6; either TRBD1 or TRBD2 may supply D (5 bases each). This CDR3 comprises 13 residues. Germline CDR1 DFQATT, CDR2 SNEGSKA (reference sequence). The V gene lost 5 bases and the J gene lost 2 bases, with 7 bases spanning the gap. The CDR3 bases are TGCAGTGCTGGGGGAGCTGGGGCCAACGTCCTGACTTTC. Residues: CSAGGAGANVLTF.

The CDR3 nucleotides read TGCAGCGCGTCCGGGACTAGCTTAGGCGAGCAGTACTTC. Translation gives CSASGTSLGEQYF. The chain is built from TRBV29-1 and TRBJ2-7; 9 nucleotides align to TRBD2. From germline, CDR1 is SQVTM and CDR2 ANQGSEA. Trimming removed 7 bases from V and 6 bases from J; junction bases left unmatched: 10. The CDR3 runs to 13 residues.

There are many counts of this clonotype. The chain has TRBV27 and TRBJ2-7; the D is unclear. The CDR3 length is 15 residues. CDR1 and CDR2 from the germline V gene are MNHEY and SMNVEV (reference sequence). V gave up 1 base and J gave up 3 bases, with 13 bases separating them. Written as DNA, the CDR3 is TGTGCCAGCAGTTTATTGACGGCGGACCTCTACGAGCAGTACTTC. Translating gives CASSLLTADLYEQYF.

This clonotype was picked up a small number of times. This chain uses TRBV7-2 with TRBJ2-3; 12 bases fit TRBD2. CDR3 length: 16 residues. Trimming removed 5 bases from V and 4 bases from J; junction bases left unmatched: 7. Germline V gives CDR1 SGHTA, CDR2 FQGNSA. CDR3 in DNA: TGTGCCAGCAGCCGCCGGCTAGCGGGAGGGGCAGATACGCAGTATTTT. This gives the protein CASSRRLAGGADTQYF.

This clonotype has at least ten counts. V usage is TRBV20-1 and J usage is TRBJ2-7; TRBD1 matches at 8 bases. The CDR3 has 15 amino acids. The V gene end was trimmed by 2 bases and the J gene end by 2 bases; junction bases not matched to a gene: 8. CDR1 is DFQATT and CDR2 is SNEGSKA in the germline V gene (reference sequence). The CDR3 nucleotides are TGCAGTGCTAGAATAGGACAGGGTCGCACCTACGAGCAGTACTTC. This sequence encodes CSARIGQGRTYEQYF.

V gene TRBV6-5 combines with J gene TRBJ2-3; 12 nucleotides align to TRBD2. CDR1 is MNHEY, CDR2 SVGAGI, per germline. The CDR3 spans 17 residues. V shed 5 bases and J 3 bases; nucleotides not matched to a gene: 9. CDR3 sequence: CASSNGLAGRRTDTQYF. The CDR3, as DNA: TGTGCCAGCAGTAACGGACTAGCGGGAAGGCGAACAGATACGCAGTATTTT.

This clonotype was seen only once. The V call is TRBV20-1, the J call TRBJ2-1; 11 bases match TRBD2. The CDR3 extends over 15 amino acids. Unmatched junction bases numbered 9, after V lost 2 bases and J lost 9 bases. CDR1 and CDR2 from the germline V gene are DFQATT and SNEGSKA (reference sequence). The CDR3 loop reads CSARMVAGGPGEQFF. In DNA, the CDR3 is TGCAGTGCTAGAATGGTAGCGGGAGGGCCCGGTGAGCAGTTCTTC.

V and J are TRBV20-1 and TRBJ2-5, with D possibly TRBD2 on 5 matching bases. The CDR3 covers 15 residues. Trimming took 3 bases from V and 2 from J, leaving 16 bases between them. Germline V CDR1 and CDR2: DFQATT, SNEGSKA (reference sequence). CDR3 nucleotide sequence: TGCAGTGCTAGGAGCGACCTTACGGGGCAAGAGACCCAGTACTTC. Residues: CSARSDLTGQETQYF.

This clonotype was observed many times. This CDR3 is CSAEDRDGNIQYF. The CDR3 region has the DNA TGCAGTGCTGAAGACAGGGACGGAAACATTCAGTACTTC. J is TRBJ2-4 and V is TRBV20-1; 7 positions match TRBD1. The CDR3 totals 13 residues. Unmatched junction bases numbered 7, after V lost 5 bases and J lost 6 bases. The germline gives CDR1 DFQATT, CDR2 SNEGSKA (reference sequence).

This clonotype has ten or more counts. The rearrangement joins TRBV12-3 or TRBV12-4 to TRBJ2-3; D call uncertain. The CDR3 extends over 13 amino acids. V shed 3 bases and J shed 4 bases, with 8 bases lying between them. The CDR3 region is CASSLRESDTQYF. CDR3 in DNA: TGTGCCAGCAGTTTGCGAGAGTCAGATACGCAGTATTTT.

This clonotype was seen ten or more times. V and J are TRBV6-2 or TRBV6-3 and TRBJ2-1, with a weak D call TRBD2 (6 bases). The germline V gene has CDR1 MNHEY and CDR2 SVGEGT. The CDR3 has 15 residues. V was shortened by 0 bases and J by 6 bases, with 12 bases between the two germline ends. The CDR3 bases are TGTGCCAGCAGTTACTCCACTAGCAATATCAATGAGCAGTTCTTC. Translated: CASSYSTSNINEQFF.

The sample holds many counts of this clonotype. The chain links TRBV7-9 to TRBJ2-4; TRBD1 agrees at 9 bases. This CDR3 is built from 15 residues. Trimming cost V 6 bases and J 3 bases; bases outside gene matches: 6. The germline V gene encodes CDR1 SEHNR and CDR2 FQNEAQ (reference sequence). CDR3 sequence (DNA): TGTGCCAGCAGACACTCGGACAGGGGCAAAAACATTCAGTACTTC. Its protein product is CASRHSDRGKNIQYF.

This clonotype was observed at least ten times. The V gene is TRBV20-1, the J gene TRBJ2-7, with TRBD2 matching 14 bases. The ends lost 3 bases at V and 9 bases at J; junction bases unmatched: 4. This CDR3 is 13 amino acids long. Germline V CDR1 and CDR2: DFQATT, SNEGSKA (reference sequence). The CDR3 DNA follows: TGCAGTGCTAGGGGACTAGCGGGAGAGTTGCAGTACTTC. Its protein is CSARGLAGELQYF.

This clonotype occurred many times. The chain couples TRBV20-1 to TRBJ2-7, with 10 bases identical to TRBD1. V was pared by 6 bases and J by 6 bases, with 8 bases of the junction left unmatched. This CDR3 is 13 amino acids long. Germline assignment: CDR1 DFQATT and CDR2 SNEGSKA (reference sequence). CDR3 sequence reads: CSAKRTGGVEQYF. The DNA of the CDR3 is TGCAGTGCCAAGAGGACAGGGGGTGTCGAGCAGTACTTC.